A single sample is the source of the 18 T cell receptor beta chains below, sequenced in a study of CD8 T cells in Susac syndrome. Reverse transcription of about 0.5 to 1 ug RNA was carried out with random hexamers. One entry per CDR3 protein, called by TCRdb with MiXCR from the immunoSEQ multiplex PCR reads. Of over 95,000 distinct CDR3 sequences in the sample, 85% to 95% are singletons; the top ten hold roughly 0.12%. Source material: CD8+ T cells from PBMCs. The source of these receptors is a human donor in good health.

V gene TRBV12-3 or TRBV12-4 combines with J gene TRBJ1-5; D gene ambiguous. This CDR3 has 15 residues. The germline V and J ends were trimmed by 7 bases and 3 bases, with 16 bases remaining between them. The CDR3 sequence is CASTEGSGYNQPQHF. CDR3 nucleotide sequence: TGTGCCAGCACCGAAGGATCCGGCTACAATCAGCCCCAGCATTTT.

The J gene is TRBJ2-3, the V gene TRBV19; either TRBD1 or TRBD2 may fit D (5 bases each). Germline CDR1 and CDR2: LNHDA and SQIVND (reference sequence). V lost 6 bases to trimming and J lost 2 bases, with 12 bases between them. This CDR3 contains 14 residues. In nucleotides, the CDR3 is TGTGCCAGTAGGAAGGGACGGTTCACAGATACGCAGTATTTT. Translated, it gives CASRKGRFTDTQYF. Full variable domain (outside the CDR3, taken from reference TRBV19 and TRBJ2-3): DGGITQSPKYLFRKEGQNVTLSCEQNLNHDAMYWYRQDPGQGLRLIYYSQIVNDFQKGDIAEGYSVSREKKESFPLTVTSAQKNPTAFYLCASRKGRFTDTQYFGPGTRLTVL.

The rearrangement joins TRBV4-1 to TRBJ2-2, with TRBD2 identical over 7 bases. CDR1 is MGHRA, CDR2 YSYEKL, per germline. V shed 0 bases, J shed 4 bases, and the junction held 5 bases outside the gene matches. This CDR3 has 16 amino acids. CDR3: CASSQEGLAVTGELFF. The CDR3 nucleotides are TGCGCCAGCAGCCAAGAGGGGCTAGCGGTCACCGGGGAGCTGTTTTTT.

This chain links TRBV7-9 with TRBJ1-6, with D uncertain. The ends were cut back, 1 base at V and 9 bases at J, with 19 bases in the middle. Germline loops: CDR1 SEHNR, CDR2 FQNEAQ (reference sequence). The CDR3 covers 17 residues. The CDR3 nucleotides read TGTGCCAGCAGCTTAGTAGTATCGGAGGGTTTCGGTTCACCCCTCCACTTT. Translated: CASSLVVSEGFGSPLHF.

As DNA, the CDR3 is TGCGCCAGCAGCCGGGGACAGGGATGCAATGAGCAGTTCTTC. This encodes CASSRGQGCNEQFF. V usage is TRBV23-1 and J usage is TRBJ2-1; TRBD1 aligns across 9 bases. TRBV23-1 is an ORF; its function is uncertain. The CDR3 extends over 14 amino acids. V was pared by 6 bases and J by 6 bases, with 6 bases of the junction left unmatched.

V usage is TRBV7-9 and J usage is TRBJ2-3, with D hard to call. Germline V gene sequence: CDR1 SEHNR, CDR2 FQNEAQ (reference sequence). The CDR3 length is 15 residues. Trimming shortened V by 10 bases and J by 0 bases, and 17 bases separated the two germline ends. The DNA of the CDR3 is TGTGCCACACTACCAGGCACCTCTAGCACAGATACGCAGTATTTT. The encoded protein is CATLPGTSSTDTQYF.

The chain employs TRBV29-1 and TRBJ2-3, with no clear D. Trimming left V 4 bases short and J 6 bases short, with 20 bases between. Germline V gene sequence: CDR1 SQVTM, CDR2 ANQGSEA. The CDR3 totals 15 residues. CDR3 loop: CSVGTDLGIRDTQYF. The DNA for the CDR3 is TGCAGCGTTGGGACCGACCTGGGAATACGCGATACGCAGTATTTT.

The V call is TRBV7-8, the J call TRBJ2-2; TRBD1 matches at 7 bases. The CDR3 extends over 16 amino acids. The germline CDR1 and CDR2 sequences are SGHVS and FQNEAQ. V lost 0 bases and J lost 6; bases outside the gene matches: 7. Here the CDR3 reads CASSLARGGVAGELFF. CDR3 nucleotide sequence: TGTGCCAGCAGCTTAGCGCGAGGGGGCGTCGCCGGGGAGCTGTTTTTT.

The chain recombines TRBV11-2 with TRBJ2-7; 7 bases are shared with TRBD1. The J segment lost 6 bases and the V segment lost 5 bases, leaving 10 bases of the junction unmatched. The germline gives CDR1 SGHAT, CDR2 FQNNGV. CDR3 length: 14 residues. The CDR3 reads CASSRTTGWSEQYF. The CDR3 DNA follows: TGTGCCAGCAGCCGAACGACAGGGTGGTCCGAGCAGTACTTC. Based on the CDR3 plus reference TRBV11-2 and TRBJ2-7, the full variable domain is EAGVAQSPRYKIIEKRQSVAFWCNPISGHATLYWYQQILGQGPKLLIQFQNNGVVDDSQLPKDRFSAERLKGVDSTLKIQPAKLEDSAVYLCASSRTTGWSEQYFGPGTRLTVT.

The chain uses TRBV12-3 or TRBV12-4 and TRBJ2-1; 10 positions agree with TRBD1. CDR3 size: 15 residues. V dropped 5 bases and J dropped 2; count of bases not matched to a gene: 3. This CDR3 is CASSNGQGAYNEQFF. The DNA of the CDR3 is TGTGCCAGCAGTAACGGACAGGGGGCCTACAATGAGCAGTTCTTC.

The J gene is TRBJ1-1, the V gene TRBV30; D uncertain. Per the germline V gene, CDR1 is GTSNPN and CDR2 is SVGIG (reference sequence). CDR3 length: 11 amino acids. V was clipped by 3 bases and J by 1 base, with 3 bases between them. DNA for the CDR3: TGTGCCTGGAGGTGGAACACTGAAGCTTTCTTT. Amino acids: CAWRWNTEAFF.

This clonotype came up a few times. The chain links TRBV7-9 to TRBJ2-7, with a weak D call TRBD1 (5 bases). Germline assignment: CDR1 SEHNR and CDR2 FQNEAQ (reference sequence). Deletions cut 4 bases from V and 4 bases from J, with 11 bases between. This CDR3 comprises 13 residues. CDR3 residues: CASSSDNLYEQYF. CDR3 in DNA: TGTGCCAGCAGCTCGGACAACTTATACGAGCAGTACTTC. The full variable domain, its missing parts supplied by reference TRBV7-9 and TRBJ2-7, is DTGVSQNPRHKITKRGQNVTFRCDPISEHNRLYWYRQTLGQGPEFLTYFQNEAQLEKSRLLSDRFSAERPKGSFSTLEIQRTEQGDSAMYLCASSSDNLYEQYFGPGTRLTVT.

The V call is TRBV9, the J call TRBJ2-4; 7 bases align to TRBD2. V gave up 3 bases and J gave up 5 bases; unmatched junction bases: 2. CDR3 size: 13 residues. CDR1 is SGDLS, CDR2 YYNGEE, per germline. In nucleotides, the CDR3 is TGTGCCAGCAGCGACCTAGCGGAAAACATTCAGTACTTC. It is translated as CASSDLAENIQYF.

This clonotype was seen once. This sequence joins TRBV7-2 and TRBJ1-2; 7 bases are shared with TRBD1. Germline CDR1 is SGHTA and CDR2 is FQGNSA. This CDR3 region has 12 residues. J lost 8 bases, V lost 5 bases, and 5 bases had no gene match. The CDR3, as DNA: TGTGCCAGCAGCCAGACAGGGCGCGGCTACACCTTC. Residues: CASSQTGRGYTF.

The chain employs TRBV14 and TRBJ2-1; unclear D gene. In germline, CDR1 is SGHDN, CDR2 FVKESK. The CDR3 contains 17 residues. V was cut by 1 base and J by 0 bases, with 13 bases left in between. The CDR3 spells CASSQVFGGGSYNEQFF. CDR3 nucleotide sequence: TGTGCCAGCAGCCAAGTATTTGGTGGCGGCTCCTACAATGAGCAGTTCTTC.

This chain uses TRBV29-1 with TRBJ2-7; 8 bases fit TRBD1. CDR1 and CDR2 from the germline V gene are SQVTM and ANQGSEA. With 5 bases clipped from V and 0 bases from J, the junction kept 9 bases outside the gene matches. This CDR3 is 15 amino acids long. The CDR3 region has the DNA TGCAGCGTTTGGACAGGGACTTCAAACTCCTACGAGCAGTACTTC. It yields the protein CSVWTGTSNSYEQYF.

This sequence joins TRBV2 and TRBJ1-3; D not certain. The V end lost 8 bases, the J end lost 3 bases, and 11 bases lay between the germline ends. The germline CDR1 and CDR2 sequences are SNHLY and FYNNEI. The CDR3 runs to 13 residues. In nucleotides, the CDR3 is TGTGCCAGCGGACCGGTGAATGGAAACACCATATATTTT. Encoded protein: CASGPVNGNTIYF.

The chain carries TRBV5-6 and TRBJ2-5; 9 nucleotides line up with TRBD2. The germline V gene has CDR1 SGHDT and CDR2 YYEEEE. The CDR3 totals 13 residues. V gave up 10 bases and J gave up 4 bases; unmatched junction bases: 8. The DNA of the CDR3 is TGTGCCTCGGAGTGGCGGGGGGGAGAGACCCAGTACTTC. Its translation: CASEWRGGETQYF.